The clone carrying this T cell receptor (beta chain) was counted ten times or more. The method was immunoSEQ multiplex PCR; TCRdb's version includes in-frame clones alone and lacks a portion of them. This table has fewer than 250,000 clones, around 78% appearing once. The sample originates from a study of blood T cell repertoires in COVID-19. CDR3 length equals 17 residues. Germline V gene lookup returns CDR1 SGHNT and CDR2 YENEEA. The J segment lost 0 bases and the V segment lost 1 base, leaving 4 bases of the junction unmatched. The rearrangement links TRBV11-3 to TRBJ1-5; 9 bases agree with TRBD1. This TCR came from a woman aged 70-85 years with active or convalescent COVID-19. The sequenced sample was peripheral blood. Here the CDR3 DNA reads TGTGCCAGCAGCTTAGCATGGACAGGGGTTAGCAATCAGCCCCAGCATTTT. Its protein product is CASSLAWTGVSNQPQHF.